One and the same sample provided the 10 T cell receptor beta chains below, sequenced in a study of cytomegalovirus exposure and HLA in healthy donors. Measured with immunoSEQ multiplex PCR; TCRdb has only the in-frame clones, and not every one. The sample consists of 100,000 to 150,000 clones, about 82% of them appearing once. Specimen: PBMCs. Source of these receptors: a man younger than 35 in good health and CMV-seronegative.

The V call is TRBV29-1, the J call TRBJ2-3; D perhaps matches TRBD2 (5 bases). This CDR3 has 14 residues. V was shortened by 4 bases and J by 2 bases, with 13 bases between the two germline ends. Germline CDR1 SQVTM, CDR2 ANQGSEA. The CDR3 sequence: CSVVLADLTDTQYF. Written as DNA, the CDR3 is TGCAGCGTTGTTCTAGCAGACCTCACAGATACGCAGTATTTT.

This sequence joins TRBV4-2 and TRBJ2-1; TRBD2 matches 12 bases. Losses at the gene ends were 5 bases for V and 3 bases for J; bases not matched to a gene: 8. Germline V gene sequence: CDR1 LGHNA, CDR2 YNFKEQ. The CDR3 runs 17 residues. As DNA, the CDR3 is TGTGCCAGCAGCGACCCCTTGACTAGCGGGGGCTACAATGAGCAGTTCTTC. Translating gives CASSDPLTSGGYNEQFF.

This clone was recorded only once. The chain combines TRBV6-5 with TRBJ2-3, with 9 bases that match TRBD2. Germline CDR1 MNHEY, CDR2 SVGAGI. The CDR3 has 15 amino acids. Unmatched junction bases numbered 6, after V lost 5 bases and J lost 3 bases. The CDR3 DNA reads as TGTGCCAGCAGTCATAGCGGGAGTCGTACAGATACGCAGTATTTT. As protein: CASSHSGSRTDTQYF.

The CDR3 sequence is CASSLVAGAGSYEQYF. As DNA, the CDR3 is TGTGCCAGCAGCTTAGTGGCGGGAGCGGGCTCCTACGAGCAGTACTTC. The chain links TRBV7-2 to TRBJ2-7; 7 bases line up with TRBD2. The V and J ends lost 1 base and 0 bases, in that order; junction bases with no gene match: 6. This CDR3 region has 16 residues. Per germline, CDR1 SGHTA and CDR2 FQGNSA.

V is TRBV30 and J is TRBJ1-1; the match to TRBD1 covers 10 bases. Germline V lookup: CDR1 GTSNPN, CDR2 SVGIG (reference sequence). The J segment lost 7 bases and the V segment lost 7 bases, leaving 18 bases of the junction unmatched. CDR3 length equals 16 residues. The CDR3: CASRGTGAFPDHEAFF. The DNA of the CDR3 is TGTGCCTCTCGCGGGACAGGGGCGTTTCCGGACCATGAAGCTTTCTTT.

The chain is built from TRBV5-1 and TRBJ2-3; 7 nucleotides align to TRBD1. Germline V gives CDR1 SGHRS, CDR2 YFSETQ. V was clipped by 3 bases and J by 1 base; unmatched bases: 5. The CDR3 loop spans 15 amino acids. CDR3 loop: CASSSDRTGTDTQYF. The DNA for the CDR3 is TGCGCCAGCAGCTCGGACAGGACGGGCACAGATACGCAGTATTTT. Supplemented by reference TRBV5-1 and TRBJ2-3, the full variable domain reads KAGVTQTPRYLIKTRGQQVTLSCSPISGHRSVSWYQQTPGQGLQFLFEYFSETQRNKGNFPGRFSGRQFSNSRSEMNVSTLELGDSALYLCASSSDRTGTDTQYFGPGTRLTVL.

The chain couples TRBV7-8 to TRBJ2-1; TRBD2 aligns across 10 bases. CDR1 and CDR2 from the germline V gene are SGHVS and FQNEAQ. This CDR3 region has 17 residues. Trimming removed 5 bases from V and 1 base from J; junction bases left unmatched: 8. The CDR3 sequence: CASSLARTSGSYNEQFF. CDR3 sequence (DNA): TGTGCCAGCAGCCTCGCCAGGACTAGCGGATCCTACAATGAGCAGTTCTTC.

The V call is TRBV10-3, the J call TRBJ2-5, with D possibly matching TRBD1 (5 bases). The CDR3 is made up of 14 amino acids. V lost 10 bases and J 2 bases, leaving 17 bases between the germline ends. Germline CDR1 ENHRY, CDR2 SYGVKD. CDR3 nucleotides: TGTGCCACGGAACAGGACAAGAAACAAGAGACCCAGTACTTC. Its translation: CATEQDKKQETQYF.

The chain has TRBV18 and TRBJ1-2, with D unclear. The germline V gene encodes CDR1 KGHSH and CDR2 LQKENI. V was cut by 3 bases and J by 3 bases, with 8 bases left in between. The CDR3 contains 13 residues. Written as DNA, the CDR3 is TGTGCCAGCTCACCCGGGGAGTACTATGGCTACACCTTC. Translated, it gives CASSPGEYYGYTF. Complete variable domain (other parts from reference TRBV18 and TRBJ1-2): NAGVMQNPRHLVRRRGQEARLRCSPMKGHSHVYWYRQLPEEGLKFMVYLQKENIIDESGMPKERFSAEFPKEGPSILRIQQVVRGDSAAYFCASSPGEYYGYTFGSGTRLTVV.

The genes are TRBV18 and TRBJ2-4, with 7 bases fitting TRBD1. The CDR3 is made up of 13 amino acids. Germline V gives CDR1 KGHSH, CDR2 LQKENI. V shed 5 bases, J shed 8 bases, and the junction held 6 bases outside the gene matches. This chain's CDR3 is CASSNRGLDIQYF. The CDR3 nucleotides read TGTGCCAGCTCAAACAGGGGTCTGGACATTCAGTACTTC. The whole variable domain, remainder taken from reference TRBV18 and TRBJ2-4, is NAGVMQNPRHLVRRRGQEARLRCSPMKGHSHVYWYRQLPEEGLKFMVYLQKENIIDESGMPKERFSAEFPKEGPSILRIQQVVRGDSAAYFCASSNRGLDIQYFGAGTRLSVL.